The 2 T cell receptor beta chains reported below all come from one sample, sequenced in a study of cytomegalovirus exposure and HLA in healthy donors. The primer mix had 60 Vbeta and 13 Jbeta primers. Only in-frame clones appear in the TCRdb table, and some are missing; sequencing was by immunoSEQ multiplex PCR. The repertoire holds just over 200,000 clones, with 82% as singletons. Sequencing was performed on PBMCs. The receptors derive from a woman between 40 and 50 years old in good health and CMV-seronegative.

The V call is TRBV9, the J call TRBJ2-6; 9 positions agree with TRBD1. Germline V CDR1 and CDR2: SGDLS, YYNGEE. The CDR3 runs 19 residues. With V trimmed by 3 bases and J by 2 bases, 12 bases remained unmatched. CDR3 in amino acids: CASSALQGARVAGANVLTF. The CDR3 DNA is TGTGCCAGCAGCGCACTACAGGGGGCGAGGGTAGCTGGGGCCAACGTCCTGACTTTC.

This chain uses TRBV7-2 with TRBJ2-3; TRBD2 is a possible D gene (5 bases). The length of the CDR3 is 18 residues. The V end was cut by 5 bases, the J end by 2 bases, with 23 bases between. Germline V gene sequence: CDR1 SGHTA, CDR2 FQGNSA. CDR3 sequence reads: CASSPTPIRTAPTDTQYF. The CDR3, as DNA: TGTGCCAGCAGCCCCACCCCAATACGGACTGCCCCCACAGATACGCAGTATTTT.